This T cell receptor (beta chain) comes out of a study of shared clonotypes between healthy human individuals. Assay runs were performed at deep level. Profiling relied on immunoSEQ multiplex PCR, and the TCRdb table lists in-frame clones only, not all of them. The table shows more than 400,000 clones, with approximately 95% occurring only once. The CDR3 runs 10 residues. Germline V gives CDR1 DFQATT, CDR2 SNEGSKA (reference sequence). The ends were cut back, 6 bases at V and 3 bases at J, with 5 bases in the middle. Study-wide results and limits: As a rule, naive subsets had a larger estimated richness than memory subsets. It was the non-shared clonotypes that had lower generation probabilities than clonotypes shared by all four donors.

The table lists this clone with a count of one. Antigen specificity is unknown. The sequence was obtained from a woman aged 25 to 45 in good health. Sequenced sample: naive CD4+ T cells sorted from blood. Regarding subset: CD45RA+ positively selected. This rearrangement joins TRBV20-1 to TRBJ1-2; D not resolved. In nucleotides, the CDR3 is TGCAGTGCAGTGGACTATGGCTACACCTTC. Translating gives CSAVDYGYTF.